The present entry profiles one TCR beta chain with its context. This sample is part of a study of blood T cell repertoires in COVID-19. Study-wide context: Material from acute and convalescent COVID-19 was sourced from the United States, Italy and Spain.

Generated by immunoSEQ multiplex PCR, the TCRdb table keeps only in-frame clones and is missing some. The data contain about 74,000 clones, roughly 80% of them singletons. Germline CDR1 LNHDA, CDR2 SQIVND (reference sequence). Germline trimming cut 5 bases from V and 3 bases from J; bases unmatched to any gene: 7. The CDR3 runs to 14 residues. The sequenced sample was peripheral blood. The TCR comes from a human donor in a cohort sampled during active COVID-19. The chain employs TRBV19 and TRBJ2-7; 7 bases match TRBD1. The CDR3 sequence: CASSEGQRFYEQYF. The CDR3 DNA follows: TGTGCCAGTAGTGAGGGACAGAGATTCTACGAGCAGTACTTC.